A selection of T cell receptor beta chains follows, all from one sample in a study of cytomegalovirus exposure and HLA in healthy donors. Sequenced by immunoSEQ multiplex PCR; TCRdb stores in-frame clones only, minus some. The data show roughly 140,000 clones, about 72% seen once. Sequenced: PBMCs. These receptors originate from a man in his forties in good health and CMV-seronegative. The CDR3 runs from the conserved cysteine through the conserved F or W. The D gene is left open where the match is weak. Not every row has a clone size; where given, it reads once, few, many or a size class.

j_gene	len	d_gene	abundance	v_gene	CDR3aa	CDR3nt
TRBJ1-2	13	.	.	TRBV9	CASSGQSPYGYTF	TGTGCCAGCAGCGGACAGTCCCCCTATGGCTACACCTTC
TRBJ2-3	14	TRBD2	.	TRBV27	CASCLGLGTDTQYF	TGTGCCAGCTGTCTTGGACTAGGCACAGATACGCAGTATTTT
TRBJ1-2	17	.	.	TRBV6-1	CASSGRQVQALNYGYTF	TGTGCCAGCAGTGGGAGACAGGTCCAAGCTCTAAACTATGGCTACACCTTC
TRBJ1-4	14	.	.	TRBV27	CASSFGRGNEKLFF	TGTGCCAGCAGTTTCGGCAGGGGTAATGAAAAACTGTTTTTT
TRBJ2-7	14	TRBD1	.	TRBV9	CASSSRDRVYEQYF	TGTGCCAGCAGCAGCCGGGACAGGGTTTACGAGCAGTACTTC
TRBJ2-5	13	.	.	TRBV2	CAMVQGVSETQYF	TGTGCCATGGTACAGGGTGTATCGGAGACCCAGTACTTC
TRBJ2-2	17	.	.	TRBV10-1	CASSQLRGGRDTGELFF	TGCGCCAGCAGTCAACTGAGGGGGGGCAGGGACACCGGGGAGCTGTTTTTT
TRBJ2-4	15	.	.	TRBV2	CASKYRVGAKNIQYF	TGTGCCAGCAAATACAGGGTGGGGGCCAAAAACATTCAGTACTTC
TRBJ2-3	18	TRBD2	.	TRBV4-3	CASSQEGGMGGIMDTQYF	TGCGCCAGCAGCCAAGAGGGAGGGATGGGGGGAATTATGGATACGCAGTATTTT
TRBJ2-3	16	TRBD2	.	TRBV5-4	CASSWGTSGSTDTQYF	TGTGCCAGCAGCTGGGGGACTAGCGGTAGCACAGATACGCAGTATTTT
TRBJ2-7	13	.	.	TRBV6-5	CASSPGRFVEQYF	TGTGCCAGCAGCCCCGGGAGATTTGTGGAGCAGTACTTC
TRBJ1-1	15	.	few	TRBV6-5	CASSYSSTVSAEAFF	TGTGCCAGCAGTTACTCGAGTACGGTTTCCGCTGAAGCTTTCTTT
TRBJ1-1	16	TRBD1	.	TRBV19	CATRAGTGYFSPEAFF	TGTGCCACCAGAGCCGGGACAGGGTATTTTAGTCCTGAAGCTTTCTTT
TRBJ2-7	16	TRBD2	.	TRBV5-4	CASSREGLAGGYEQYF	TGTGCCAGCAGCCGGGAAGGACTAGCGGGGGGCTACGAGCAGTACTTC
TRBJ2-1	17	TRBD1	.	TRBV4-2	CASSQDQQGASYNEQFF	TGTGCCAGCAGCCAAGATCAACAGGGGGCCTCCTACAATGAGCAGTTCTTC
TRBJ1-6	16	.	.	TRBV2	CASSEGGRGNNSPLHF	TGTGCCAGCAGTGAAGGGGGCAGGGGAAATAATTCACCCCTCCACTTT